These T cell receptor beta chains were read from a single sample in a study of blood T cell repertoires in COVID-19. The table came from immunoSEQ multiplex PCR; TCRdb's copy has only in-frame clones and leaves some out. The repertoire holds approximately 150,000 clones, about four fifths seen once, with over 7.5% in the top ten. The sequenced sample was peripheral blood. All receptors come from a woman between 65 and 79 years old with acute or convalescent COVID-19. Both conserved end residues are part of each CDR3. D genes are given only for firm matches. Only part of the rows carry a size: once, few, many, or a class if the clone is expanded.

>NA|TRBJ1-6|NA|TRBV5-1
TGCGCCAGCAGCTTGGAAGTAGGGGGGGTATTAAATTCACCCCTCCACTTT
CASSLEVGGVLNSPLHF
>NA|TRBJ2-3|NA|TRBV11-2
TGTGCCAGCAGCTTAGGCAATACAGCCATTACAGATACGCAGTATTTT
CASSLGNTAITDTQYF
>NA|TRBJ1-4|TRBD1|TRBV3-1/TRBV3-2
TGTGCCAGCAGCAGACCGCAGGGGGGAGGTGAAAAACTGTTTTTT
CASSRPQGGGEKLFF
>NA|TRBJ1-2|TRBD1|TRBV28
TGTGCCAGCCTCCCCGGTGGAGGGGACAGCTATGGCTACACCTTC
CASLPGGGDSYGYTF
>few|TRBJ1-3|TRBD1|TRBV30
TGTGCCTGGAGGGACAGGGGGGCTGGAAACACCATATATTTT
CAWRDRGAGNTIYF
>NA|TRBJ2-7|TRBD2|TRBV10-3
TGTGCCATCAGCACGACGGGAGGGGGCGAGCAGTACTTC
CAISTTGGGEQYF
>once|TRBJ1-1|NA|TRBV5-8
TGTGCCAGCAGCTTCCCGCGCACTGAAGCTTTCTTT
CASSFPRTEAFF
>few|TRBJ1-2|NA|TRBV11-2
TGTGCCAGCAGCGGAAACCGCAGGGATACCCCTGGCTACACCTTC
CASSGNRRDTPGYTF
>NA|TRBJ1-2|NA|TRBV30
TGTGCCTGGAGTGTACGGGAAGGATTTAAAAGTGGCTACACCTTC
CAWSVREGFKSGYTF
>NA|TRBJ1-3|NA|TRBV4-3
TGCGCCAGCAGCCCTATTGACGGACAGGGAAACACCATATATTTT
CASSPIDGQGNTIYF
>few|TRBJ1-3|NA|TRBV28
TGTGCCAGCAGTGACATCCCTGACTCTGGAAACACCATATATTTT
CASSDIPDSGNTIYF
>NA|TRBJ1-1|TRBD1|TRBV5-4
TGTGCCAGCAGAAATACAGGGGAGAACACTGAAGCTTTCTTT
CASRNTGENTEAFF
>NA|TRBJ2-1|NA|TRBV14
TGTGCCAGCAGCCGCCCGGGGTTCAACGATGAGCAGTTCTTC
CASSRPGFNDEQFF
>NA|TRBJ1-6|NA|TRBV30
TGTGCCTGGAGCGACGCGACAGGTCTGAATTCACCCCTCCACTTT
CAWSDATGLNSPLHF
>NA|TRBJ1-6|NA|TRBV2
TGTGCCAGCAGTGTGGGGGCACTTAATTCACCCCTCCACTTT
CASSVGALNSPLHF
>NA|TRBJ1-1|TRBD1|TRBV14
TGTGCCAGCAGCCAGCAGGGGGTTGTGAACACTGAAGCTTTCTTT
CASSQQGVVNTEAFF
>once|TRBJ1-6|NA|TRBV19
TGTGCCAGTAGTGAAGCCAGAGGCCTTAGGTCACCCCTCCACTTT
CASSEARGLRSPLHF
>NA|TRBJ1-1|NA|TRBV18
TGTGCCAGCTCACGCGAGGCCACGAACACTGAAGCTTTCTTT
CASSREATNTEAFF
>once|TRBJ1-2|TRBD1|TRBV6-6
TGTGCCAGCAGTCAAGGACAGGGGAACTATGGCTACACCTTC
CASSQGQGNYGYTF
>NA|TRBJ2-7|NA|TRBV5-8
TGTGCCAGCAGCTTGCCGCGGTTGGCGGTCCTCTCCTACGAGCAGTACTTC
CASSLPRLAVLSYEQYF
>NA|TRBJ1-2|TRBD1|TRBV4-2
TGTGCCAGCAGCCTGGGACAGGGTCCTGTCGGCTACACCTTC
CASSLGQGPVGYTF
>NA|TRBJ2-6|NA|TRBV3-1/TRBV3-2
TGTGCCAGCAGCCAATCAGGGTCTGGGGCCAACGTCCTGACTTTC
CASSQSGSGANVLTF
>NA|TRBJ2-2|NA|TRBV28
TGTGCCAGCAGTTTGTGGCTACAGGGAGCCGGGGAGCTGTTTTTT
CASSLWLQGAGELFF
>NA|TRBJ2-3|TRBD2|TRBV6-2/TRBV6-3
TGTGCCAGCAGCCCCTTAGTTGCGGGAGTGGGCACAGATACGCAGTATTTT
CASSPLVAGVGTDTQYF
>NA|TRBJ1-1|NA|TRBV28
TGTGCCAGCAGTTCCCCAGTCGGGGCTGAAGCTTTCTTT
CASSSPVGAEAFF
>NA|TRBJ2-3|TRBD1|TRBV4-3
TGCGCCAGCAGCCAAGATCCGGGACAGACCTTGTCTGATACGCAGTATTTT
CASSQDPGQTLSDTQYF
>NA|TRBJ2-3|TRBD2|TRBV12-3/TRBV12-4
TGTGCCAGCAGTCCAACGACTAGCGTGGGTCCTTTT
CASSPTTSVGPF
>once|TRBJ2-7|TRBD1|TRBV6-2/TRBV6-3
TGTGCCAGCAGTGACGGACAGGGGAGCTCCTACGAGCAGTACTTC
CASSDGQGSSYEQYF
>NA|TRBJ1-2|NA|TRBV4-3
TGCGCCAGCAGCCAAGATCCCCTCGGAGGTAACCCTAACTATGGCTACACCTTC
CASSQDPLGGNPNYGYTF
>once|TRBJ2-7|TRBD2|TRBV18
TGTGCCAGCTCACCTTCAGGGAAGCGGGAGGGCCGGGGTCTCTACTACGAGCAGTACTTC
CASSPSGKREGRGLYYEQYF
>NA|TRBJ1-5|NA|TRBV7-9
TGTGCCAGCAGCTTAGCCAGGTGGGGCAATCAGCCCCAGCATTTT
CASSLARWGNQPQHF
>NA|TRBJ1-2|TRBD1|TRBV19
TGTGCCAGTAGCCAGGGACAGAATTACTATGGCTACACCTTC
CASSQGQNYYGYTF
>NA|TRBJ2-5|TRBD2|TRBV7-2
TGTGCCAGCAGCCTTCGACTAGCGGGGATACAAGAGACCCAGTACTTC
CASSLRLAGIQETQYF
>NA|TRBJ2-5|TRBD2|TRBV5-4
TGTGCCAGCAGCTTGGGTGGTAGCGGGGGGGCGGAGACCCAGTACTTC
CASSLGGSGGAETQYF
>NA|TRBJ2-2|NA|TRBV7-3
TGTGCCAGCAGCCCCGAGGCGTTGAACACCGGGGAGCTGTTTTTT
CASSPEALNTGELFF